This T cell receptor beta chain was recorded in a study of blood T cell repertoires in COVID-19. For the study at large: COVID-19 samples collected from the United States, Italy and Spain covered acute and convalescent phases. The cDNA or gDNA used as material had been derived from T cells, B-cell-depleted T cells, or PBMCs.

Produced via immunoSEQ multiplex PCR; TCRdb's table is partial and in-frame only. The repertoire includes more than 100,000 clones, almost 90% of them detected once, and 0.88% sits in the top ten. The V end lost 2 bases, the J end lost 0 bases, and 9 bases lay between the germline ends. The CDR3 is made up of 15 amino acids. Germline V CDR1 and CDR2: ENHRY, SYGVKD. The chain is built from TRBV10-3 and TRBJ2-3; D is uncertain. What was sequenced was peripheral blood. This clonotype was obtained from a woman between 50 and 59 years old with active or convalescent COVID-19. DNA of the CDR3: TGTGCCATCAGTGAGAGGAGACCCAGCACAGATACGCAGTATTTT. Protein sequence: CAISERRPSTDTQYF.